This T cell receptor beta chain was profiled in a study of T cells in Graves' hyperthyroidism and ophthalmopathy. The sample holds many counts of this clonotype. Researchers amplified the TCR beta CDR3 regions from RNA transcripts. HTBI primers were used for first-round RT-PCR of the TCR CDR3. One entry per CDR3 protein results from TCRdb running MiXCR on the multiplex PCR reads. The table lists some 510,000 distinct CDR3 sequences, under 25% of them singletons, with around a quarter in the top ten. Uncontrolled infection, other autoimmune disease, pregnancy and lactation each barred patients from inclusion. The CDR3 has 16 amino acids. Trimming took 2 bases from V and 4 from J, leaving 17 bases between them. Germline assignment: CDR1 SGHAT and CDR2 FQDESV (reference sequence).

J is TRBJ1-1 and V is TRBV11-1; a weak D match, TRBD1 (5 bases). The sequencing sample was made of blood. The sequence was obtained from a man younger than 35 with Graves' hyperthyroidism. CDR3 sequence reads: CASSLLSWGGTTEAFF. The CDR3 DNA reads TGTGCCAGCAGCTTATTGTCGTGGGGGGGGACCACTGAAGCTTTCTTT.